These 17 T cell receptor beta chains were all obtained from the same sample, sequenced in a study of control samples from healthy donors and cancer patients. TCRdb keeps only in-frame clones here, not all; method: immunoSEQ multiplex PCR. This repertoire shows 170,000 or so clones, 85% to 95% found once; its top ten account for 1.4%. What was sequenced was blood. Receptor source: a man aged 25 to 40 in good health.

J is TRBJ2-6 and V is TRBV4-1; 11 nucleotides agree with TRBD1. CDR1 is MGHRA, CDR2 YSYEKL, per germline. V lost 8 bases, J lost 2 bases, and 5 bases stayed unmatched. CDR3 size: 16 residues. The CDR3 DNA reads TGCGCCAGCTCGGGACAGGGGGGAGCTGGGGCCAACGTCCTGACTTTC. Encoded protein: CASSGQGGAGANVLTF.

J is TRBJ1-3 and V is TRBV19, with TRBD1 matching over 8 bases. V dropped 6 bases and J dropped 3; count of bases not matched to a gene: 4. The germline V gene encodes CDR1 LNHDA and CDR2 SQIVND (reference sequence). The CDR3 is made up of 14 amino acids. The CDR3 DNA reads TGTGCCAGTAGGAGGACAGGGCTTGGAAACACCATATATTTT. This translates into CASRRTGLGNTIYF.

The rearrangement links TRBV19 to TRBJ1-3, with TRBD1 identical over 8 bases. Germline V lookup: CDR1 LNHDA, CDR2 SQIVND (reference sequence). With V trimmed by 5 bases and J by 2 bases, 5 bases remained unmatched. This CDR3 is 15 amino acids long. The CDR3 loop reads CASSPWTGTGNTIYF. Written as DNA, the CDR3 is TGTGCCAGTAGTCCATGGACAGGGACTGGAAACACCATATATTTT.

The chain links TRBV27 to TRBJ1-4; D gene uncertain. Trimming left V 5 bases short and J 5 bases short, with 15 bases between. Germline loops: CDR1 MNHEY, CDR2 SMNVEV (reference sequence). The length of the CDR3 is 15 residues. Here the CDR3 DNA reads TGTGCCAGCAGTGTCCTGGGCCTTAGGAATGAAAAACTGTTTTTT. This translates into CASSVLGLRNEKLFF.

CDR3: CASSVFLSSYNEQFF. In DNA form, the CDR3 reads TGTGCCAGCAGCGTATTCCTGAGCTCCTACAATGAGCAGTTCTTC. The chain has TRBV9 and TRBJ2-1; no clear D gene. The CDR3 length is 15 residues. The germline CDR1 and CDR2 sequences are SGDLS and YYNGEE. V lost 1 base, J lost 0 bases, and 8 bases lay in between.

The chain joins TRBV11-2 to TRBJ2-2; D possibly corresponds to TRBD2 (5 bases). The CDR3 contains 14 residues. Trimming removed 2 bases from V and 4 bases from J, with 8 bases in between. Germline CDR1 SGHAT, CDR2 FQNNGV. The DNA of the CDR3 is TGTGCCAGCAGCTTACTGGGGAGCACCGGGGAGCTGTTTTTT. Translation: CASSLLGSTGELFF.

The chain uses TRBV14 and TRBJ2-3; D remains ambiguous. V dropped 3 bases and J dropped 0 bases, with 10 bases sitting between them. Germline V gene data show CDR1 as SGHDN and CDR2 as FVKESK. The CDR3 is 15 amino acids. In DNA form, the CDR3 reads TGTGCCAGCAGCCAGGGCACCACTAGCACAGATACGCAGTATTTT. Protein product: CASSQGTTSTDTQYF.

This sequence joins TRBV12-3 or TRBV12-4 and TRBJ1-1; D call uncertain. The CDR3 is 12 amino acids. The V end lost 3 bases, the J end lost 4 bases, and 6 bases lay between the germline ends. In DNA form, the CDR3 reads TGTGCCAGCAGTTTTCATCCCACTGAAGCTTTCTTT. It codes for CASSFHPTEAFF.

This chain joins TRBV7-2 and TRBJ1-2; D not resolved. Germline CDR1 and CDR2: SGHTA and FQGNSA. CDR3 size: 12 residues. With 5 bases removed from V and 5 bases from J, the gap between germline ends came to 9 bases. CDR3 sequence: CASSPSRYGYTF. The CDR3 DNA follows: TGTGCCAGCAGCCCTAGCCGGTATGGCTACACCTTC.

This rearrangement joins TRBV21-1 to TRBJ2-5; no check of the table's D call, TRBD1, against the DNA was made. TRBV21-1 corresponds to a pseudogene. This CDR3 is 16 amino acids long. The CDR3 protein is CASSKVPQQRQETQYF. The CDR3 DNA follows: TGTGCCAGCAGCAAAGTCCCACAGCAACGACAAGAGACCCAGTACTTC.

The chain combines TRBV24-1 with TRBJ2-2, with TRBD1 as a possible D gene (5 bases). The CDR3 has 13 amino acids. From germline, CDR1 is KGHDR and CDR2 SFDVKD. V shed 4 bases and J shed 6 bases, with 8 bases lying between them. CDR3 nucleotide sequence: TGTGCCACCAGTGAAGTGGGGCCCGGGGAGCTGTTTTTT. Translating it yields CATSEVGPGELFF.

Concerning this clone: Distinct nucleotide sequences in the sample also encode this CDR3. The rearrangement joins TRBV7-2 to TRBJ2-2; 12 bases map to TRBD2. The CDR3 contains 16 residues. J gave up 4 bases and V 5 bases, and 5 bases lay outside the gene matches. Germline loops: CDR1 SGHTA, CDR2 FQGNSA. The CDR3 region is CASSLRLAGVTGELFF. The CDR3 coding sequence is TGTGCCAGCAGCCTTAGACTAGCGGGAGTCACCGGGGAGCTGTTTTTT.

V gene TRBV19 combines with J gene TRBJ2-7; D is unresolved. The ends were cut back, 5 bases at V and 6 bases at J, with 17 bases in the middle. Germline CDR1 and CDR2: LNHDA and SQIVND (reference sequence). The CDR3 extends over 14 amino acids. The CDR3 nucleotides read TGTGCCAGTAGTCCCGGGCCAGCTCAATCCGAGCAGTACTTC. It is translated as CASSPGPAQSEQYF.

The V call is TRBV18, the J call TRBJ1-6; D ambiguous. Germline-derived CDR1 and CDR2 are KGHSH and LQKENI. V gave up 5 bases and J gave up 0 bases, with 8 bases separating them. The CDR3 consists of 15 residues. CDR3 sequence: CASSGEDSYNSPLHF. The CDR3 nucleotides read TGTGCCAGCTCAGGCGAAGACTCCTATAATTCACCCCTCCACTTT. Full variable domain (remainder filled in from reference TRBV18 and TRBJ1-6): NAGVMQNPRHLVRRRGQEARLRCSPMKGHSHVYWYRQLPEEGLKFMVYLQKENIIDESGMPKERFSAEFPKEGPSILRIQQVVRGDSAAYFCASSGEDSYNSPLHFGNGTRLTVT.

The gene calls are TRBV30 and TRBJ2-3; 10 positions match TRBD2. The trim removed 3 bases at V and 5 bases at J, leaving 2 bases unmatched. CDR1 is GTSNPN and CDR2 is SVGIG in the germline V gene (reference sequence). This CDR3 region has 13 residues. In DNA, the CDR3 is TGTGCCTGGAGACTAGCGGGGCGAGATACGCAGTATTTT. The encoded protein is CAWRLAGRDTQYF. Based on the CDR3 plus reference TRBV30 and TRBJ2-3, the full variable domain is SQTIHQWPATLVQPVGSPLSLECTVEGTSNPNLYWYRQAAGRGLQLLFYSVGIGQISSEVPQNLSASRPQDRQFILSSKKLLLSDSGFYLCAWRLAGRDTQYFGPGTRLTVL.

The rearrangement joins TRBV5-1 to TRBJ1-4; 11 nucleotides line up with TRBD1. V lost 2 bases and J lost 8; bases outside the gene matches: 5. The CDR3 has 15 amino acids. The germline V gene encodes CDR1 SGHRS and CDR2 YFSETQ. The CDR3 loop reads CASSFTRDRGEKLFF. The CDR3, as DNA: TGCGCCAGCAGCTTCACTCGGGACAGGGGGGAAAAACTGTTTTTT.

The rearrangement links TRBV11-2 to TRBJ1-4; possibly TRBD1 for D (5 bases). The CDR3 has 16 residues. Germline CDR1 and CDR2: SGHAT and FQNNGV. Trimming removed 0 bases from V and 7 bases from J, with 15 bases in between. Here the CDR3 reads CASSLDLRGGSEKLFF. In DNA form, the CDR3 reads TGTGCCAGCAGCTTAGATCTTCGGGGCGGGTCTGAAAAACTGTTTTTT.